The 19 T cell receptor beta chains below all came from one sample that was sequenced in a study of T cell responses to AZD1222 COVID-19 vaccine. Repertoires were generated with immunoSEQ multiplex PCR, while TCRdb's copy carries only in-frame clones and drops some. The profile covers roughly 120,000 clones, with 90% to 95% appearing a single time and under 3.5% taken by the ten largest. The sequences come from peripheral blood, collected on day 0 of AZD1222 vaccination. The receptors were gathered from an adult in good health.

The chain is built from TRBV19 and TRBJ2-1; tentative D call: TRBD1 (6 bases). CDR1 and CDR2 from the germline V gene are LNHDA and SQIVND (reference sequence). This CDR3 has 15 residues. Trimming removed 8 bases at V and 8 bases at J, with 22 bases between. The chain's CDR3 is CASRFSNRARDEQFF. The CDR3 DNA reads TGTGCCAGTCGATTTTCCAACAGGGCGAGGGATGAGCAGTTCTTC. The full variable domain, with the rest looked up from reference TRBV19 and TRBJ2-1, is DGGITQSPKYLFRKEGQNVTLSCEQNLNHDAMYWYRQDPGQGLRLIYYSQIVNDFQKGDIAEGYSVSREKKESFPLTVTSAQKNPTAFYLCASRFSNRARDEQFFGPGTRLTVL.

The chain uses TRBV6-5 and TRBJ1-2; D perhaps matches TRBD1 (6 bases). The CDR3 loop spans 14 amino acids. Germline CDR1 reads MNHEY; CDR2 reads SVGAGI. V lost 6 bases and J lost 8, with 19 bases in between. CDR3 sequence: CASSTSGTIEGYTF. The CDR3, as DNA: TGTGCCAGCAGCACATCCGGGACAATCGAGGGCTACACCTTC.

This chain uses TRBV5-1 with TRBJ2-7; D is undetermined. The V end lost 0 bases, the J end lost 6 bases, and 7 bases lay between the germline ends. Germline CDR1 is SGHRS and CDR2 is YFSETQ. CDR3 length: 12 amino acids. This CDR3 reads CASSLGVGEQYF. The CDR3 bases are TGCGCCAGCAGCTTGGGGGTGGGCGAGCAGTACTTC.

As DNA, the CDR3 is TGTGCCAGCAGCCAAGAGTCCAGGGGCGGGATGAGGCACAATGAGCAGTTCTTC. Protein sequence: CASSQESRGGMRHNEQFF. V gene TRBV4-2 combines with J gene TRBJ2-1; D possibly matches TRBD1 or TRBD2 (6 bases each). Trimming cost V 0 bases and J 5 bases, with 20 bases left between them. The CDR3 runs 18 residues. The germline V gene encodes CDR1 LGHNA and CDR2 YNFKEQ.

This chain connects TRBV7-6 to TRBJ2-3, with 8 bases that match TRBD2. The germline gives CDR1 SGHVS, CDR2 FNYEAQ. The CDR3 is made up of 16 amino acids. Trimming cost V 5 bases and J 0 bases; bases outside gene matches: 7. CDR3 residues: CASSPLSGASTDTQYF. In DNA form, the CDR3 reads TGTGCCAGCAGCCCTCTTAGCGGGGCAAGCACAGATACGCAGTATTTT.

The chain uses TRBV10-2 and TRBJ2-7; 10 nucleotides line up with TRBD2. The CDR3 runs to 14 residues. The V segment lost 6 bases and the J segment 6 bases; nucleotides outside the gene matches: 8. Germline V gene sequence: CDR1 WSHSY, CDR2 SAAADI. CDR3 residues: CASRVAGGEPEQYF. CDR3 coding DNA: TGCGCCAGCAGAGTAGCGGGAGGAGAACCCGAGCAGTACTTC.

The gene calls are TRBV19 and TRBJ2-3, with 8 bases fitting TRBD2. The CDR3 sequence is 15 residues long. Germline trimming cut 6 bases from V and 4 bases from J; bases unmatched to any gene: 9. Germline values: CDR1 LNHDA, CDR2 SQIVND (reference sequence). This CDR3 reads CASSPGTRAPDTQYF. The CDR3, as DNA: TGTGCCAGTAGCCCCGGGACTAGGGCGCCAGATACGCAGTATTTT.

The J gene is TRBJ2-7, the V gene TRBV6-1; 8 nucleotides match TRBD2. CDR1 is MNHNS, CDR2 SASEGT, per germline. This CDR3 is built from 15 residues. After removal of 3 bases from V and 2 bases from J, the junction contained 6 bases not matched to a gene. In DNA, the CDR3 is TGTGCCAGCAGTGACCCAGCGGGAGTCCCCTACGAGCAGTACTTC. Encoded protein: CASSDPAGVPYEQYF.

V gene TRBV7-2 combines with J gene TRBJ1-1; no firm D call. This CDR3 has 12 amino acids. The V gene's germline CDR1 is SGHTA and CDR2 FQGNSA. CDR3: CASGKANTEAFF. The DNA for the CDR3 is TGTGCTAGCGGGAAGGCCAACACTGAAGCTTTCTTT.

This sequence joins TRBV27 and TRBJ1-4, with 8 bases that match TRBD1. After removal of 6 bases from V and 7 bases from J, the junction contained 13 bases not matched to a gene. The CDR3 contains 16 residues. Germline V gene lookup returns CDR1 MNHEY and CDR2 SMNVEV (reference sequence). Written as DNA, the CDR3 is TGTGCCAGCAGCCCAGACAGGGGTATTTTAGGTGAAAAACTGTTTTTT. Translating it yields CASSPDRGILGEKLFF.

V is TRBV9 and J is TRBJ2-7; TRBD2 aligns across 12 bases. Germline loops: CDR1 SGDLS, CDR2 YYNGEE. V lost 2 bases, J lost 4 bases, and 1 base stayed unmatched. The CDR3 totals 14 residues. The CDR3 loop reads CASSVTSGSYEQYF. For the CDR3, the DNA is TGTGCCAGCAGCGTGACTAGCGGGAGTTACGAGCAGTACTTC.

This clone was counted a single time. V and J are TRBV9 and TRBJ2-3; D ambiguous. This CDR3 region has 15 residues. V shed 0 bases and J shed 2 bases, with 10 bases lying between them. Germline loops: CDR1 SGDLS, CDR2 YYNGEE. CDR3 DNA: TGTGCCAGCAGCGTAGCAAGGTGGCACACAGATACGCAGTATTTT. Translated, it gives CASSVARWHTDTQYF.

The rearrangement joins TRBV29-1 to TRBJ1-1; D gene uncertain. Trimming took 4 bases from V and 3 from J, leaving 9 bases between them. Germline V gives CDR1 SQVTM, CDR2 ANQGSEA. The CDR3 has 12 residues. Written as DNA, the CDR3 is TGCAGCGTTGTAGGAGGGTACACTGAAGCTTTCTTT. It translates to CSVVGGYTEAFF.

This chain joins TRBV5-1 and TRBJ1-1, with a weak D call TRBD1 (5 bases). V lost 5 bases to trimming and J lost 1 base, with 12 bases between them. The CDR3 sequence is 14 residues long. The germline V gene has CDR1 SGHRS and CDR2 YFSETQ. The CDR3 reads CASRGDRPNTEAFF. DNA for the CDR3: TGCGCCAGCAGAGGAGACAGACCGAACACTGAAGCTTTCTTT.

This clone was found a few times. The rearrangement joins TRBV27 to TRBJ2-1; 12 bases are a match to TRBD2. Germline trimming cut 5 bases from V and 1 base from J; bases unmatched to any gene: 3. The CDR3 is 16 amino acids. In germline, CDR1 is MNHEY, CDR2 SMNVEV (reference sequence). CDR3 nucleotides: TGTGCCAGCAGTCCTCTAGCGGGAGGGTCCTACAATGAGCAGTTCTTC. Translation: CASSPLAGGSYNEQFF.

The chain carries TRBV12-3 or TRBV12-4 and TRBJ1-5; D remains ambiguous. Trimming removed 2 bases from V and 9 bases from J, with 11 bases in between. The CDR3 is 13 residues long. The CDR3 protein is CASSLSLRGPQHF. The CDR3 bases are TGTGCCAGCAGTTTAAGTCTCCGGGGGCCCCAGCATTTT.

The chain carries TRBV29-1 and TRBJ1-1; D ambiguous. In germline, CDR1 is SQVTM, CDR2 ANQGSEA. The V end was cut by 8 bases, the J end by 2 bases, with 9 bases between. The CDR3 has 11 residues. The CDR3 region has the DNA TGCAGCTTCCCACAAAACACTGAAGCTTTCTTT. This translates into CSFPQNTEAFF.

The CDR3: CASSFTAQYSNQPQHF. Written as DNA, the CDR3 is TGTGCCAGCAGCTTTACGGCCCAGTATAGCAATCAGCCCCAGCATTTT. The chain couples TRBV7-2 to TRBJ1-5, with D uncertain. The CDR3 is 16 amino acids. CDR1 is SGHTA, CDR2 FQGNSA, per germline. Trimming took off 3 bases at V and 0 bases at J, with 12 bases between the two ends.

The chain couples TRBV5-4 to TRBJ1-4; 8 bases map to TRBD1. V was pared by 4 bases and J by 7 bases, with 6 bases of the junction left unmatched. Germline CDR1 SGHNT, CDR2 YYREEE (reference sequence). The CDR3 covers 14 residues. The CDR3 reads CASSRTGGTEKLFF. The CDR3 DNA reads TGTGCCAGCAGCCGTACAGGGGGGACTGAAAAACTGTTTTTT.